This T cell receptor beta chain was documented in a study of T cell responses to AZD1222 COVID-19 vaccine. The CDR3 consists of 14 residues. Trimming left V 5 bases short and J 8 bases short, with 19 bases between. Per the germline V gene, CDR1 is SNHLY and CDR2 is FYNNEI. The study's findings and limits: Only after the peak T cell response were repertoires sampled. Among the donors, most were white British and more were female, and clonal diversity was possibly underestimated. Just a handful of people given AZD1222 tested seropositive at baseline.

Assay used: immunoSEQ multiplex PCR; TCRdb lists only in-frame clones, some missing. Altogether approximately 110,000 clones are present, approximately 85% being singletons, with the ten largest covering approximately 6.2%. About this clone: As yet, its antigen is unknown.

The sample was peripheral blood, taken on day 0 of AZD1222 vaccination. The receptor was isolated from an adult in good health. This rearrangement joins TRBV2 to TRBJ2-7, with D tentatively TRBD1 or TRBD2 (5 bases each). The DNA of the CDR3 is TGTGCCAGCAGTAGGGGACCCACTGGCGAGAAGCAGTACTTC. This gives the protein CASSRGPTGEKQYF.